This T cell receptor (beta chain) was retrieved from a study of cytomegalovirus exposure and HLA in healthy donors. Per the germline V gene, CDR1 is KGHSH and CDR2 is LQKENI. This CDR3 has 16 residues. The ends lost 0 bases at V and 5 bases at J; junction bases unmatched: 7. In regard to this clone: Its antigen remains unidentified.

PCR was performed using 60 Vbeta and 13 Jbeta primers. Clones were read by immunoSEQ multiplex PCR, and TCRdb kept only the in-frame ones, dropping some. Of 200,000 to 250,000 clones listed, nearly 80% are singletons. Study-wide findings and caveats: Fewer N-insertions than the roughly 670-donor mean were reportedly shown by an Asian-associated ancestry cluster in a later analysis. Presence/absence analyses supposed approximately even sequencing depth among donors.

Input material: PBMCs. The V and J genes are TRBV18 and TRBJ1-1; 9 bases are a match to TRBD1. This TCR was recovered from a man between 18 and 29 years old in good health and CMV-seronegative. CDR3 region: CASSPPGGQGYTEAFF. CDR3 DNA sequence: TGTGCCAGCTCACCACCGGGGGGACAGGGATATACTGAAGCTTTCTTT.